This entry features one T cell receptor (beta chain) sequence. No antigen is known for it. Repertoires were generated with immunoSEQ multiplex PCR, while TCRdb's copy carries only in-frame clones and drops some. The table records over 100,000 clones, roughly 90% of them present only once. The data stem from a study of T cell responses to AZD1222 COVID-19 vaccine. Study overall: Both about-4-week and about-12-week second-dose recipients were combined. The study, taken as a whole, reports: Nearly half of spike-specific TCRs reportedly go after variant regions that carry no mutations. There were mostly white British donors and more females than males, and clonal diversity was possibly underestimated. When two AZD1222 doses had been given, Spike-specific TCR breadth and depth rose.

CDR1 KGHSH and CDR2 LQKENI come from the germline V gene. The CDR3 loop spans 14 amino acids. Between the trimmed V and J ends, which lost 3 bases and 4 bases, there was a span of 12 bases. This clonotype was sampled from an adult in good health. The chain links TRBV18 to TRBJ1-1; tentative D call: TRBD1 (6 bases). The material sequenced was peripheral blood, taken on day 0 of AZD1222 vaccination. The CDR3: CASSPIGGATEAFF. The CDR3 nucleotides are TGTGCCAGCTCACCTATAGGGGGGGCCACTGAAGCTTTCTTT. Combining the CDR3 with reference TRBV18 and TRBJ1-1 gives the whole variable domain NAGVMQNPRHLVRRRGQEARLRCSPMKGHSHVYWYRQLPEEGLKFMVYLQKENIIDESGMPKERFSAEFPKEGPSILRIQQVVRGDSAAYFCASSPIGGATEAFFGQGTRLTVV.